This T cell receptor (beta chain) was sequenced in a study of beta chain features in type 1 diabetes. Whole-study results and caveats: It was among patients, rather than healthy donors, that naive, central memory and Treg TCRB repertoires appeared more similar. All four CD4+ subsets from Type 1 diabetes patients carried moderately but significantly shorter TCRB CDR3s.

Sorting of CD4+ naive, central memory, regulatory and stem cell-like memory cells was performed via CD45RO/CCR7/CD25/CD127/CD95/CD27. Without exception, sorted populations had purity beyond 95%. Expressed TCRB transcripts got sequenced, as all isolated RNA was reverse transcribed. Libraries were prepared by immunoSEQ multiplex PCR; TCRdb keeps only in-frame clonotypes and omits some of them. Found here are 550,000 to 850,000 clones, roughly an eighth of them singletons; the top ten hold about 0.02%. The germline V gene encodes CDR1 GTSNPN and CDR2 SVGIG (reference sequence). V dropped 5 bases and J dropped 3 bases, with 11 bases sitting between them. The CDR3 runs to 12 residues. This clone occurred a few times. Its antigen is not known.

Sequencing used naive CD4+ T cells from blood. J is TRBJ2-7 and V is TRBV30; D remains ambiguous. The TCR originated in a man aged 18 to 35 with type 1 diabetes. The CDR3 reads CAWEVGNYEQYF. The DNA of the CDR3 is TGTGCCTGGGAGGTGGGGAACTACGAGCAGTACTTC.